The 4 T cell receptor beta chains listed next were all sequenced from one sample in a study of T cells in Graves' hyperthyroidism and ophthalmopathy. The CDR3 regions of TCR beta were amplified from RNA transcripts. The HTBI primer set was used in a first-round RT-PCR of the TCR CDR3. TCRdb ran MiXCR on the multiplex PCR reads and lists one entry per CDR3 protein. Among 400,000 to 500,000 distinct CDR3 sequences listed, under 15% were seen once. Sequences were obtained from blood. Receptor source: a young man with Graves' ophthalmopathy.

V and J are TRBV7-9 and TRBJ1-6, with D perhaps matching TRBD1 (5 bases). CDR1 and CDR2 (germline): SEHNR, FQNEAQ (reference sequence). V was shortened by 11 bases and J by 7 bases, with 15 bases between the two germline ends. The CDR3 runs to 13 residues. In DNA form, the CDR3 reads TGTGCCGGGGACTGGGGAGGGAATTCACCCCTCCACTTT. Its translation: CAGDWGGNSPLHF.

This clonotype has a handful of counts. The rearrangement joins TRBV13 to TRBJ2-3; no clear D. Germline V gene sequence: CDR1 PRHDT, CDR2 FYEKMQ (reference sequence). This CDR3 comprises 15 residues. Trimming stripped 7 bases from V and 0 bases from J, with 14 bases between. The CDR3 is CASTQDMGSTDTQYF. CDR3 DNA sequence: TGTGCCAGCACTCAGGATATGGGGAGCACAGATACGCAGTATTTT.

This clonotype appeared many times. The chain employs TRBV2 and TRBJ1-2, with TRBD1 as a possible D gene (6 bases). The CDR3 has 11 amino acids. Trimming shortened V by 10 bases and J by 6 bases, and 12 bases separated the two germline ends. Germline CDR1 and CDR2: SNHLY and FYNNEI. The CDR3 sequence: CATQGSDGYTF. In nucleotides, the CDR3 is TGTGCCACACAGGGTTCGGATGGCTACACCTTC.

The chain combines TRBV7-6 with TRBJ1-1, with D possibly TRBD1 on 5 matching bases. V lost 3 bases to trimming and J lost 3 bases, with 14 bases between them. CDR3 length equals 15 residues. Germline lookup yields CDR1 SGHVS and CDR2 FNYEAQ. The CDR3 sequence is CASSLGSGGYTEAFF. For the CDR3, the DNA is TGTGCCAGCAGCTTGGGATCGGGGGGGTACACTGAAGCTTTCTTT.